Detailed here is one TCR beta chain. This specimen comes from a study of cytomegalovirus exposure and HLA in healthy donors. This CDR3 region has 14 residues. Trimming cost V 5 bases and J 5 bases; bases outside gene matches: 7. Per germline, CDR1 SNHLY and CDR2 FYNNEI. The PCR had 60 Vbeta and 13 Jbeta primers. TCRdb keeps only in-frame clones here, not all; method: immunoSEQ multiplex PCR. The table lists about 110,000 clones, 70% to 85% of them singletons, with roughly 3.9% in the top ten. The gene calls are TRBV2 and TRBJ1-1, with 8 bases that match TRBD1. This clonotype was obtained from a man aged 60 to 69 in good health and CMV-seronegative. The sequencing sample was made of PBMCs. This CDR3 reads CASSKTGADTEAFF. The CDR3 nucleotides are TGTGCCAGCAGTAAGACAGGGGCGGATACTGAAGCTTTCTTT.